Presented here are 13 T cell receptor beta chains from one specimen sequenced in a study of neoadjuvant anti-PD-1 for oral cavity cancer. Sequencing used immunoSEQ multiplex PCR; TCRdb keeps in-frame clones, though not all of them. The sample includes 72,000 or so clones, around 82% of them seen just once. The sample in question was PBMCs, obtained before nivolumab (anti-PD-1) treatment. The receptors here all came from a person aged 35 to 85 with oral cavity squamous cell carcinoma.

The J gene is TRBJ2-7, the V gene TRBV7-8, with TRBD2 matching over 9 bases. The CDR3 loop spans 19 amino acids. With V trimmed by 1 base and J by 1 base, 14 bases remained unmatched. The germline gives CDR1 SGHVS, CDR2 FQNEAQ. CDR3 sequence: CASSLGWREGRRGSYEQYF. The DNA of the CDR3 is TGTGCCAGCAGCTTAGGTTGGCGGGAGGGCCGACGGGGGTCCTACGAGCAGTACTTC.

The chain links TRBV19 to TRBJ2-7, with 7 nucleotides matching TRBD2. This CDR3 is built from 13 residues. Germline V gene data show CDR1 as LNHDA and CDR2 as SQIVND (reference sequence). V lost 3 bases to trimming and J lost 6 bases; unmatched junction nucleotides: 5. The CDR3 region is CASSMGGTTEQYF. Written as DNA, the CDR3 is TGTGCCAGTAGTATGGGCGGGACTACCGAGCAGTACTTC.

The V call is TRBV19, the J call TRBJ2-5; D may be TRBD1 (5 bases). The CDR3 is 15 amino acids. Looked up from germline, CDR1 is LNHDA and CDR2 is SQIVND (reference sequence). Trimming stripped 5 bases from V and 5 bases from J, with 18 bases between. CDR3 region: CASSEQGWVRETQYF. Here the CDR3 DNA reads TGTGCCAGTAGTGAGCAGGGATGGGTTAGGGAGACCCAGTACTTC.

This clone was seen just once. The junction does not match germline at one end; this may be a read error. The chain links TRBV11-2 to TRBJ1-1, with D uncertain. The CDR3 loop spans 13 amino acids. CDR1 is SGHAT, CDR2 FQNNGV, per germline. Here the CDR3 reads CASSLVPSPEAFF. In DNA form, the CDR3 reads TGTGCCAGCAGCTTAGTTCCAAGCCCTGAGGCTTTCTTT.

This clone was seen more than once but under ten times. The V and J genes are TRBV5-1 and TRBJ1-6, with D possibly matching TRBD1 (5 bases). Trimming pared 2 bases from V and 6 bases from J, leaving 18 bases between. Germline CDR1 is SGHRS and CDR2 is YFSETQ. This CDR3 is 17 amino acids long. CDR3 DNA: TGCGCCAGCAGCTTAGGCTCCGGGGCGTCCCTTAATTCACCCCTCCACTTT. It yields the protein CASSLGSGASLNSPLHF.

This clone appeared a single time. The chain has TRBV19 and TRBJ2-3; D is ambiguous. CDR1 is LNHDA and CDR2 is SQIVND in the germline V gene (reference sequence). V was shortened by 9 bases and J by 7 bases, with 11 bases between the two germline ends. The CDR3 covers 11 residues. The CDR3 DNA follows: TGTGCCAGCCTTGACAAATATACGCAGTATTTT. Protein product: CASLDKYTQYF. The full variable domain, completed using reference TRBV19 and TRBJ2-3, is DGGITQSPKYLFRKEGQNVTLSCEQNLNHDAMYWYRQDPGQGLRLIYYSQIVNDFQKGDIAEGYSVSREKKESFPLTVTSAQKNPTAFYLCASLDKYTQYFGPGTRLTVL.

The rearrangement uses TRBV11-2 and TRBJ2-5, with D possibly being TRBD1 (5 bases). The CDR3 has 15 residues. Trimming removed 1 base from V and 3 bases from J, with 12 bases in between. CDR1 and CDR2 from the germline V gene are SGHAT and FQNNGV. The CDR3 DNA reads as TGTGCCAGCAGCTTAGCGTGGCAGGGAAAAGAGACCCAGTACTTC. Encoded protein: CASSLAWQGKETQYF. Full variable domain (outside the CDR3, taken from reference TRBV11-2 and TRBJ2-5): EAGVAQSPRYKIIEKRQSVAFWCNPISGHATLYWYQQILGQGPKLLIQFQNNGVVDDSQLPKDRFSAERLKGVDSTLKIQPAKLEDSAVYLCASSLAWQGKETQYFGPGTRLLVL.

The CDR3 DNA reads TGTGCCAGTAGTTTTAGCGGGAGACGCACAGATACGCAGTATTTT. It codes for CASSFSGRRTDTQYF. V is TRBV19 and J is TRBJ2-3; TRBD2 agrees at 9 bases. The CDR3 loop spans 15 amino acids. The V gene's germline CDR1 is LNHDA and CDR2 SQIVND (reference sequence). After removal of 5 bases from V and 1 base from J, the junction contained 4 bases not matched to a gene.

The chain links TRBV7-3 to TRBJ2-3, with D perhaps matching TRBD2 (5 bases). This CDR3 region has 18 residues. Germline V lookup: CDR1 SGHTA, CDR2 FQGTGA. V was pared by 2 bases and J by 0 bases, with 18 bases between. In nucleotides, the CDR3 is TGTGCCAGCAGCTTAGGTGTGCGAGGGCCGATTAGCACAGATACGCAGTATTTT. This encodes CASSLGVRGPISTDTQYF.

A remark on this clone: The same CDR3 also results from other DNA sequences found in this sample. The rearrangement links TRBV6-1 to TRBJ2-1, with no clear D. The length of the CDR3 is 12 residues. Germline CDR1 MNHNS, CDR2 SASEGT. Trimming took off 7 bases at V and 7 bases at J, with 11 bases between the two ends. CDR3 in DNA: TGTGCCAGCAACCGAGGCTATAATGAGCAGTTCTTC. Its protein product is CASNRGYNEQFF.

CDR3 DNA: TGTGCCAGCCGACTCCCGGGGTCAGATACGCAGTATTTT. Protein product: CASRLPGSDTQYF. V usage is TRBV28 and J usage is TRBJ2-3; TRBD2 is a possible D gene (5 bases). Deletions cut 8 bases from V and 4 bases from J, with 13 bases between. Germline CDR1 is MDHEN and CDR2 is SYDVKM. This CDR3 has 13 amino acids.

The chain carries TRBV19 and TRBJ1-1; the D is unclear. CDR1 and CDR2 (germline): LNHDA, SQIVND (reference sequence). Trimming shortened V by 10 bases and J by 2 bases, and 17 bases separated the two germline ends. This CDR3 spans 14 amino acids. The CDR3 region has the DNA TGTGCCACCCAAGCGGGTCAGGCAAACACTGAAGCTTTCTTT. Its translation is CATQAGQANTEAFF.

This clone appeared a single time. The rearrangement joins TRBV7-8 to TRBJ2-7; 9 nucleotides align to TRBD1. The J segment lost 6 bases and the V segment lost 0 bases, leaving 9 bases of the junction unmatched. The CDR3 runs 16 residues. CDR1 is SGHVS, CDR2 FQNEAQ, per germline. In nucleotides, the CDR3 is TGTGCCAGCAGCTTAGCCCGGGACAGGGAGGTTGGCGAGCAGTACTTC. It specifies CASSLARDREVGEQYF.